This TCR beta chain is drawn from a study of CD8 T cells in ankylosing spondylitis listed by TCRdb under 2017. Concerning the study at large: To find TCR variants linked to disease, the study profiled T cell receptor beta repertoires in ankylosing spondylitis patients and healthy donors. Peripheral blood samples were taken, and synovial fluid was additionally collected from ankylosing spondylitis patients. The full study cohort was made up of 20 to 25 ankylosing spondylitis patients and 108 healthy donors.

Sequencing was carried out with an Illumina HiSeq 2500. TCR beta libraries were prepared by quantitative 5'-RACE with molecular barcodes. Per the authors' processing: A new computational method, built on a probabilistic model of VDJ rearrangement, was used to identify disease-linked TCR variants. The raw public reads went through TCRdb reprocessing: fastp at Q25, MiXCR clone calling, in-frame beta chains kept. Merged by CDR3 protein, the rows form single entries marked with the most common genes and DNA. TCRdb's processing, not the authors' own work, is the source of the V and J calls. This sample holds tens of thousands of distinct CDR3 sequences; 5.3% were observed only once. The ten largest clones take up over 2% of the sample. Summary of the overall study and its limitations: Blood from ankylosing spondylitis patients appeared to be characterized by a TCR beta motif composed of roughly eight highly homologous amino acid variants. The disease-linked clones were reported to be significantly enriched in matched synovial fluid samples from ankylosing spondylitis patients. Some of the motif variants had been reported before in the synovial fluid and blood of reactive arthritis patients, a finding that suggests common disease-initiation mechanisms. In peripheral blood, the disease-linked clones were found at relatively low frequencies and had a CD8+ phenotype.

This clonotype was observed once. Its recognized antigen is unknown. No clone much larger than this one lies a single base away; base qualities are absent. Weak support is all one read offers. Taken from the germline V gene (reference sequence), the CDR1 and CDR2 loops are SEHNR and FQNEAQ. V lost 5 bases and J lost 0 bases; the stretch between them is 13 bases long. The CDR3 numbers 15 residues from cysteine through phenylalanine. Only the CDR3 portion is preserved as DNA: 45 bases, with reading frame beginning at the first base. The TCR was taken from a male donor with ankylosing spondylitis or in good health (not recorded which). The receptor chain draws on TRBV7-9 and TRBJ1-2, and TRBD1 may be the D gene, going by 5 matching bases. Sequences were obtained from blood, either unsorted or a sorted T cell fraction (not recorded which). The encoded CDR3 is CASSLTRDANYGYTF. The DNA is as follows: TGTGCCAGCAGCCTCACCAGGGACGCTAACTATGGCTACACCTTC.